This T cell receptor beta chain was identified during a study of shared clonotypes between healthy human individuals. Study-level background: Donor ages ranged 18 to 49 years: two women, a few men.

The germline V gene encodes CDR1 LNHDA and CDR2 SQIVND (reference sequence). With 10 bases removed from V and 3 bases from J, the gap between germline ends came to 8 bases. This CDR3 comprises 11 residues. Those who donated were healthy HIV-negative adults, with no recent acute infections or vaccinations reported. The sorted-subset replicate PCRs were given about 200 ng DNA, which is tens of thousands of T cell genomes. Method: immunoSEQ multiplex PCR; TCRdb's copy keeps in-frame clones and lacks some. The data hold approximately 2,300,000 clones, with around 92% observed a single time. The chain couples TRBV19 to TRBJ2-3; tentative D call: TRBD2 (6 bases). The receptor comes from a young man in good health. Some clones in this sample may be carry-over from other donors' samples. The sequenced sample consisted of naive CD4+ T cells from PBMCs. The subset is: CD45RA+ positively selected. CDR3 sequence (DNA): TGTGCCACCCGGGGGACAGATACGCAGTATTTT. Amino acids: CATRGTDTQYF.